This T cell receptor (beta chain) came from a study of T cells after yellow fever vaccination. Overall study results and limits: Of the clonotypes, a small share occurred in both CD4 and CD8 compartments.

A word on this clonotype: Its antigen is unknown.

CDR3 size: 15 residues. The germline CDR1 and CDR2 sequences are MNHEY and SVGEGT. Trimming took 8 bases from V and 2 from J; bases not matched to a gene: 10. A single record per CDR3 protein comes from TCRdb applying MiXCR to the 5' RACE reads. The sample yields approximately 300,000 distinct CDR3 sequences, about 10% seen once. The TCR originated in a man between 18 and 35 years old who received the YFV17D yellow fever vaccine. The sample consisted of CD4+ T cells sorted from PBMCs, taken 45 days after the yellow fever booster vaccination. V is TRBV6-2 or TRBV6-3 and J is TRBJ2-5; 8 bases align to TRBD2. CDR3 DNA: TGTGCCAGCTGTGCTCTAGCGGGCTTTCAAGAGACCCAGTACTTC. It codes for CASCALAGFQETQYF.